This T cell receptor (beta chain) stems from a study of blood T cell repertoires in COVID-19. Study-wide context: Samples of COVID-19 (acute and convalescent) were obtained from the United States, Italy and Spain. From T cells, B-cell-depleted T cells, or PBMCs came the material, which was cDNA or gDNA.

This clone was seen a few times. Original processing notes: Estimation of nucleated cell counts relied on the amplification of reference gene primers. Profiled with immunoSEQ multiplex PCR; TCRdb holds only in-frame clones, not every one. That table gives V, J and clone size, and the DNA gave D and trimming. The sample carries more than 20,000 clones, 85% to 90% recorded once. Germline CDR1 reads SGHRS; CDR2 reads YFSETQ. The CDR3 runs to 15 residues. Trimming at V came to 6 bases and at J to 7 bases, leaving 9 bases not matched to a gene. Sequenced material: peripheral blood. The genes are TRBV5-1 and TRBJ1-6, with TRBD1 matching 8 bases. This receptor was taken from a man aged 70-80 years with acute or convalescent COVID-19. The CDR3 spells CASTPGTGQNSPLHF. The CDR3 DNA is TGCGCCAGCACTCCCGGGACAGGCCAGAATTCACCCCTCCACTTT.